A selection of T cell receptor beta chains follows, all from one sample in a study of blood T cell repertoires in COVID-19. Only in-frame clones appear in the TCRdb table, and some are missing; sequencing was by immunoSEQ multiplex PCR. The data show 150,000 to 180,000 clones, with about 89% seen just once and under 0.6% held by the top ten. The sample consisted of peripheral blood. Receptors were obtained from a man between 50 and 59 years old with acute or convalescent COVID-19. Each CDR3 is given without its conserved first and last residue.

J,V,CDR3
TRBJ1-6,TRBV4-2,ASSQEQGARNSPLH
TRBJ2-2,TRBV7-9,ASSPTTANTGELF
TRBJ1-1,TRBV6-5,ASSSQTGVVDTEAF
TRBJ1-3,TRBV7-6,ASSSRTGVGSGNTIY
TRBJ2-7,TRBV28,ASSLHREGYEQY
TRBJ1-1,TRBV28,ASSLPTRGGTEAF
TRBJ1-3,TRBV7-8,ASSLGTGGNTIY
TRBJ1-2,TRBV14,ASSQDGRGYGYT
TRBJ2-7,TRBV6-5,ASRLARGAYEQY
TRBJ1-4,TRBV5-5,ASSFSKAETNEKLF
TRBJ2-2,TRBV29-1,SVVGAGTGELF
TRBJ1-1,TRBV2,ASGVEENTEAF
TRBJ2-7,TRBV25-1,ASSEAGTGLLGEQY
TRBJ1-1,TRBV20-1,SATSGIEAF
TRBJ2-5,TRBV5-6,ASSLPGTSGRTQY
TRBJ1-1,TRBV4-3,ASSQMNSGNTEAF
TRBJ2-6,TRBV30,AWSGAGTGIWANVLT
TRBJ2-2,TRBV28,ASSPIIAGRNTGELF
TRBJ1-3,TRBV9,ASSVANRGNTIY
TRBJ2-1,TRBV4-2,ASSQVGHSYNEQF
TRBJ1-2,TRBV29-1,SEGSPRGYT
TRBJ1-1,TRBV30,AQTLGGTEAF
TRBJ1-4,TRBV4-2,ASSQDRDRGWEKLF
TRBJ1-6,TRBV7-9,ASSLGDGTGSSPLH
TRBJ2-3,TRBV6-6,ASSYNRVTITDTQY
TRBJ1-2,TRBV5-8,ASSLRGATYDGYT
TRBJ1-3,TRBV4-2,ASSQEGQGGSGNTIY
TRBJ1-5,TRBV27,ASSLSGGGNQPQH
TRBJ2-3,TRBV7-3,ASSLRPGGTDTQY
TRBJ1-5,TRBV25-1,ASSPTGENQPQH
TRBJ1-2,TRBV30,SHHSGTGNYGYT
TRBJ1-6,TRBV3-1/TRBV3-2,ASSQAPGGNGSPLH
TRBJ2-5,TRBV7-8,ASSLLRRGTGITQY
TRBJ2-5,TRBV5-1,ASSIGLAGQETQY
TRBJ2-6,TRBV11-2,ASSLSRSGANVLT
TRBJ1-5,TRBV10-2,ASRHRGNGQPQH
TRBJ2-1,TRBV10-1,ASSESGTGPVGGQF
TRBJ2-3,TRBV18,ASGRDTQY
TRBJ2-4,TRBV5-4,ASSFRTGDIQY
TRBJ1-5,TRBV10-3,AISTGGRGQPQH
TRBJ2-7,TRBV6-5,ASRAMGTSAYEQY
TRBJ1-2,TRBV28,ASSLGLRGRYGYT
TRBJ2-3,TRBV7-9,ASSRTSGGHATDTQY
TRBJ2-2,TRBV18,ASSPSGQGSTGELF
TRBJ2-7,TRBV7-2,ASSVQGIWQY
TRBJ2-5,TRBV11-2,ASSRSPGVLETQY
TRBJ2-5,TRBV6-2/TRBV6-3,ASSYPGLEPQETQY
TRBJ1-2,TRBV28,ASSPAGRQLYGYT
TRBJ2-3,TRBV3-1/TRBV3-2,ASSQGVLATYTQY
TRBJ2-2,TRBV5-5,ASSPRTANTGELF
TRBJ1-4,TRBV5-8,ASREGGPREKLF
TRBJ2-3,TRBV28,ASSLLAGTDTQY
TRBJ2-1,TRBV12-3/TRBV12-4,ASSRRYEQF
TRBJ1-1,TRBV10-3,AIRESDSMNTEAF
TRBJ1-6,TRBV2,ASSPTGGNSPLH
TRBJ2-3,TRBV7-2,ASSLVAGGARRTDTQY
TRBJ1-1,TRBV18,ASSGIGMNTEAF